These 9 T cell receptor beta chains were all obtained from the same sample, sequenced in a study of lymphopenia after photon versus proton radiotherapy (dated by TCRdb to about 2019). The library was built by means of the immunoSEQ multiplex PCR assay. This is the immuneACCESS table as TCRdb keeps it, with only in-frame sequences that have V and J called. A part of the clones is gone; compared with another copy, unresolved V genes explain less than half, and the rest is unexplained. In all, the sample holds 26,000 or so clones, and 65% to 85% of those were seen once. The ten largest clones add up to around a third of the sample. The sequencing used peripheral blood, collected from a patient treated with photon-based radiotherapy. The origin of the receptors is a man in his fifties with gastric cancer.

The CDR3 spells CATSREVAGGRYNEQFF. CDR3 coding DNA: TGTGCCACCAGCAGAGAAGTTGCGGGGGGGCGCTACAATGAGCAGTTCTTC. V usage is TRBV15 and J usage is TRBJ2-1; 9 positions agree with TRBD2. V was clipped by 0 bases and J by 3 bases; unmatched bases: 6. CDR1 is LNHNV, CDR2 YYDKDF, per germline (reference sequence). The CDR3 covers 17 residues.

The rearrangement uses TRBV6-5 and TRBJ2-6; TRBD2 might be the D (5 bases). The germline V gene has CDR1 MNHEY and CDR2 SVGAGI. The CDR3 is 16 amino acids. Trimming took off 0 bases at V and 1 base at J, with 7 bases between the two ends. The CDR3 is CASSYSPGSGANVLTF. CDR3 in DNA: TGTGCCAGCAGTTACTCTCCGGGGTCTGGGGCCAACGTCCTGACTTTC.

This chain connects TRBV5-1 to TRBJ1-4; possibly TRBD1 for D (5 bases). Germline V gene lookup returns CDR1 SGHRS and CDR2 YFSETQ. The CDR3 has 15 amino acids. V lost 0 bases and J lost 8, with 14 bases in between. CDR3 loop: CASSLVPGVEEKLFF. CDR3 coding DNA: TGCGCCAGCAGCTTGGTCCCGGGGGTTGAGGAAAAACTGTTTTTT.

The V gene is TRBV11-3, the J gene TRBJ2-3; no firm D call. Germline V gene lookup returns CDR1 SGHNT and CDR2 YENEEA. Trimming pared 0 bases from V and 6 bases from J, leaving 4 bases between. The CDR3 is 12 amino acids. CDR3 nucleotides: TGTGCCAGCAGCTTAGAAGACGATACGCAGTATTTT. Translating gives CASSLEDDTQYF.

This clone was seen a few times. The rearrangement uses TRBV4-3 and TRBJ2-3, with TRBD2 as a possible D gene (5 bases). V lost 6 bases to trimming and J lost 3 bases, with 10 bases between them. Germline V lookup: CDR1 LGHNA, CDR2 YSLEER. The CDR3 has 13 amino acids. CDR3 residues: CASSEGRTDTQYF. CDR3 sequence (DNA): TGCGCCAGCAGTGAGGGTAGAACAGATACGCAGTATTTT.

The J gene is TRBJ2-1, the V gene TRBV15; 8 bases are a match to TRBD1. CDR1 and CDR2 from the germline V gene are LNHNV and YYDKDF (reference sequence). CDR3 length: 14 amino acids. The J segment lost 5 bases and the V segment lost 4 bases, leaving 4 bases of the junction unmatched. CDR3 in DNA: TGTGCCACCAGCACATGGGACAGGAACAATGAGCAGTTCTTC. The encoded protein is CATSTWDRNNEQFF.

The V and J genes are TRBV11-2 and TRBJ2-2; no clear D gene. Trimming stripped 4 bases from V and 0 bases from J, with 9 bases between. In germline, CDR1 is SGHAT, CDR2 FQNNGV. The CDR3 has 15 residues. DNA for the CDR3: TGTGCCAGCAGCTCGTTCCCACCGAACACCGGGGAGCTGTTTTTT. It yields the protein CASSSFPPNTGELFF.

The V call is TRBV5-6, the J call TRBJ2-3, with D possibly matching TRBD1 (5 bases). Germline assignment: CDR1 SGHDT and CDR2 YYEEEE. V lost 9 bases to trimming and J lost 3 bases, with 14 bases between them. CDR3 length equals 13 residues. CDR3 sequence (DNA): TGTGCCACTGCGACAGCCGCAACAGATACGCAGTATTTT. It codes for CATATAATDTQYF.

This clone was counted a few times. The chain couples TRBV29-1 to TRBJ1-2, with D perhaps TRBD1 (6 bases). The CDR3 sequence is 12 residues long. CDR1 SQVTM and CDR2 ANQGSEA come from the germline V gene. Trimming stripped 6 bases from V and 4 bases from J, with 12 bases between. CDR3 protein: CSVNRDGYGYTF. CDR3 nucleotides: TGCAGCGTCAACAGGGATGGCTATGGCTACACCTTC.